This T cell receptor beta chain was captured by sequencing in a study of blood T cell repertoires in COVID-19. Study at large: Donors in Cohort 3 who had recovered were those with two negative PCRs, healthcare professional clearance, or resolution of their symptoms. The United States, Italy and Spain were the sources of the acute and convalescent COVID-19 samples. Sources were T cells, B-cell-depleted T cells, or PBMCs; the material itself was cDNA or gDNA.

Participants had their cohort set by participant-reported clinical history. Method: immunoSEQ multiplex PCR; TCRdb's copy keeps in-frame clones and lacks some. The table lists 400,000 or so clones, 70% to 90% of them singletons. The CDR3 runs to 13 residues. V lost 4 bases to trimming and J lost 1 base, with 11 bases between them. The germline V gene has CDR1 SQVTM and CDR2 ANQGSEA. The chain has TRBV29-1 and TRBJ2-7; maybe TRBD1 (5 bases). The clonotype originates from a man in his forties in a cohort exposed to, infected with or recovered from COVID-19 (not recorded which). The material sequenced was PBMCs or T cells enriched from blood (not recorded which). The CDR3: CSVARTPSYEQYF. For the CDR3, the DNA is TGCAGCGTTGCCAGGACACCATCCTACGAGCAGTACTTC.